One sample yielded the 25 T cell receptor beta chains listed below, sequenced in a study of cytomegalovirus exposure and HLA in healthy donors. Primers for the PCR totalled 60 Vbeta and 13 Jbeta. The assay was immunoSEQ multiplex PCR, and TCRdb's table has in-frame clones only and misses some. Of hundreds of thousands of clones detected, roughly 80% appear once; the ten largest clones hold approximately 6%. Sequenced material: PBMCs. These receptors originate from a man in his forties in good health and CMV-seropositive.

The rearrangement links TRBV6-5 to TRBJ2-3, with D perhaps TRBD1 (6 bases). CDR1 MNHEY and CDR2 SVGAGI come from the germline V gene. The CDR3 runs to 14 residues. Between the trimmed V and J ends, which lost 5 bases and 7 bases, there was a span of 16 bases. The CDR3 loop reads CASSSPGQRNTQYF. In nucleotides, the CDR3 is TGTGCCAGCAGTAGCCCGGGACAAAGGAATACGCAGTATTTT.

The gene calls are TRBV7-3 and TRBJ2-6; tentative D call: TRBD1 (5 bases). Trimming shortened V by 1 base and J by 0 bases, and 16 bases separated the two germline ends. The CDR3 length is 19 residues. Germline V gene sequence: CDR1 SGHTA, CDR2 FQGTGA. This CDR3 is CASSLSVTGPSSGANVLTF. CDR3 coding DNA: TGTGCCAGCAGCTTAAGCGTAACAGGCCCAAGCTCTGGGGCCAACGTCCTGACTTTC.

This clone was counted a few times. The chain has TRBV9 and TRBJ2-4; weak D call: TRBD2 (6 bases). Between the trimmed V and J ends, which lost 3 bases and 0 bases, there was a span of 13 bases. The CDR3 runs 16 residues. CDR1 and CDR2 (germline): SGDLS, YYNGEE. The CDR3 nucleotides are TGTGCCAGCAGCGCAATAGCGGACCTAGCCAAAAACATTCAGTACTTC. It codes for CASSAIADLAKNIQYF.

The rearrangement uses TRBV7-9 and TRBJ2-1; 9 bases are a match to TRBD2. Germline V gene sequence: CDR1 SEHNR, CDR2 FQNEAQ (reference sequence). J was trimmed by 4 bases and V by 5 bases; bases with no gene match: 12. The CDR3 runs to 17 residues. The CDR3 nucleotides are TGTGCCAGCAGCCAACCCTTAGCGGGAGCGGGGTACAATGAGCAGTTCTTC. It yields the protein CASSQPLAGAGYNEQFF.

V is TRBV27 and J is TRBJ2-3; 16 positions agree with TRBD2. The CDR3 extends over 21 amino acids. V shed 0 bases and J 2 bases; nucleotides not matched to a gene: 11. Germline V gene lookup returns CDR1 MNHEY and CDR2 SMNVEV (reference sequence). CDR3 nucleotides: TGTGCCAGCAGTTTATCGGGACTAGCGGGAGGGCGTGGGAAGAACACAGATACGCAGTATTTT. Its protein is CASSLSGLAGGRGKNTDTQYF.

This chain uses TRBV7-9 with TRBJ2-2; perhaps TRBD2 as D (6 bases). Germline CDR1 is SEHNR and CDR2 is FQNEAQ (reference sequence). Trimming took 1 base from V and 3 from J, leaving 12 bases between them. CDR3 size: 16 residues. The CDR3 DNA sequence: TGTGCCAGCAGCTTAGGCGCGGGATTTTACACCGGGGAGCTGTTTTTT. The encoded protein is CASSLGAGFYTGELFF.

The chain recombines TRBV6-4 with TRBJ1-5; D unclear. The CDR3 extends over 15 amino acids. Trimming took 3 bases from V and 3 from J, leaving 12 bases between them. CDR1 is MRHNA, CDR2 SNTAGT, per germline. The CDR3 coding sequence is TGTGCCAGCAGTGAGGAACTGGGCGACAATCAGCCCCAGCATTTT. Its protein is CASSEELGDNQPQHF.

This sequence joins TRBV7-6 and TRBJ1-2, with 9 positions matching TRBD1. There are 14 residues in the CDR3. With 2 bases clipped from V and 8 bases from J, the junction kept 6 bases outside the gene matches. Germline values: CDR1 SGHVS, CDR2 FNYEAQ. The DNA for the CDR3 is TGTGCCAGCAGCTTAACAGGGGGCTTGTCAGGCTACACCTTC. Its translation: CASSLTGGLSGYTF.

The CDR3 loop is CASSYHGTSGHNEQFF. CDR3 DNA sequence: TGTGCCAGCAGTTACCACGGGACTAGCGGACACAATGAGCAGTTCTTC. The chain carries TRBV6-5 and TRBJ2-1; the match to TRBD2 covers 11 bases. CDR3 size: 16 residues. The germline gives CDR1 MNHEY, CDR2 SVGAGI. Trimming removed 2 bases from V and 5 bases from J; junction bases left unmatched: 5.

The rearrangement uses TRBV5-4 and TRBJ2-3, with 11 bases lining up with TRBD2. V lost 1 base and J lost 4; bases outside the gene matches: 8. Germline V lookup: CDR1 SGHNT, CDR2 YYREEE (reference sequence). The CDR3 is 17 residues long. CDR3 protein: CASSLRKLAGDSDTQYF. Here the CDR3 DNA reads TGTGCCAGCAGCTTGCGAAAACTAGCGGGAGACTCAGATACGCAGTATTTT.

The rearrangement joins TRBV5-6 to TRBJ2-4; TRBD1 is a possible D gene (5 bases). V lost 0 bases and J 0 bases, leaving 10 bases between the germline ends. The CDR3 consists of 16 residues. Germline V gene lookup returns CDR1 SGHDT and CDR2 YYEEEE. CDR3 sequence (DNA): TGTGCCAGCAGCTTGGAGGGGATTCTAGCCAAAAACATTCAGTACTTC. This gives the protein CASSLEGILAKNIQYF.

The genes are TRBV11-2 and TRBJ2-4; D possibly corresponds to TRBD1 (6 bases). The CDR3 consists of 17 residues. The germline V and J ends were trimmed by 4 bases and 8 bases, with 24 bases remaining between them. CDR1 and CDR2 (germline): SGHAT, FQNNGV. The CDR3 DNA follows: TGTGCCAGCAGCTCAAGAGGGCGGGTAGGATGGACAGACATTCAGTACTTC. This translates into CASSSRGRVGWTDIQYF.

The rearrangement uses TRBV28 and TRBJ2-3; 10 bases agree with TRBD2. The CDR3 has 15 residues. Trimming at V came to 2 bases and at J to 5 bases, leaving 4 bases not matched to a gene. Germline V gene data show CDR1 as MDHEN and CDR2 as SYDVKM. The CDR3 DNA reads as TGTGCCAGCAGTTTAGGGCTAGCGGGAGTAGATACGCAGTATTTT. Translating it yields CASSLGLAGVDTQYF.

J is TRBJ2-3 and V is TRBV7-6; D is unresolved. Germline CDR1 SGHVS, CDR2 FNYEAQ. Trimming stripped 1 base from V and 0 bases from J, with 11 bases between. This CDR3 spans 16 amino acids. CDR3 loop: CASSLGVDSSTDTQYF. As DNA, the CDR3 is TGTGCCAGCAGCTTAGGTGTCGACTCTAGCACAGATACGCAGTATTTT.

This clone was seen more than once but under ten times. DNA for the CDR3: TGTGCCAGCAGAGGTTCGGGGTACGGCTACACCTTC. Protein sequence: CASRGSGYGYTF. The chain joins TRBV2 to TRBJ1-2; D not certain. CDR1 and CDR2 from the germline V gene are SNHLY and FYNNEI. V lost 6 bases, J lost 8 bases, and 13 bases lay in between. The CDR3 extends over 12 amino acids. The variable domain in full, with the rest retrieved from reference TRBV2 and TRBJ1-2, is EPEVTQTPSHQVTQMGQEVILRCVPISNHLYFYWYRQILGQKVEFLVSFYNNEISEKSEIFDDQFSVERPDGSNFTLKIRSTKLEDSAMYFCASRGSGYGYTFGSGTRLTVV.

This clone was seen a single time. The genes are TRBV5-4 and TRBJ2-1; perhaps TRBD2 as D (6 bases). The CDR3 has 16 residues. CDR1 is SGHNT, CDR2 YYREEE, per germline (reference sequence). Trimming cost V 3 bases and J 3 bases, with 16 bases left between them. CDR3 loop: CASSSASVSIYNEQFF. CDR3 DNA: TGTGCCAGCAGCTCGGCTAGCGTATCGATCTACAATGAGCAGTTCTTC.

The V gene is TRBV5-6, the J gene TRBJ1-2; 7 positions agree with TRBD1. Germline CDR1 is SGHDT and CDR2 is YYEEEE. The trim removed 6 bases at V and 5 bases at J, leaving 13 bases unmatched. CDR3 length: 15 residues. This chain's CDR3 is CASTLMTGIWYGYTF. The CDR3 DNA sequence: TGTGCCAGCACCTTAATGACAGGGATCTGGTATGGCTACACCTTC.

This chain links TRBV27 with TRBJ1-1; D not certain. The germline V gene encodes CDR1 MNHEY and CDR2 SMNVEV (reference sequence). The CDR3 covers 14 residues. Trimming cost V 5 bases and J 2 bases, with 12 bases left between them. The CDR3: CASSPLRLNTEAFF. CDR3 bases: TGTGCCAGCAGTCCGCTGAGGCTAAACACTGAAGCTTTCTTT.

V and J are TRBV5-8 and TRBJ1-2, with 7 bases matching TRBD1. The ends lost 9 bases at V and 8 bases at J; junction bases unmatched: 7. Germline CDR1 SGHTS, CDR2 YDEGEE. The CDR3 is made up of 11 amino acids. The CDR3 region is CATDRVGGYTF. The CDR3 DNA follows: TGTGCCACCGACAGGGTAGGCGGCTACACCTTC. Using reference TRBV5-8 and TRBJ1-2 for the parts outside the CDR3, the full variable domain is EAGVTQSPTHLIKTRGQQATLRCSPISGHTSVYWYQQALGLGLQFLLWYDEGEERNRGNFPPRFSGRQFPNYSSELNVNALELEDSALYLCATDRVGGYTFGSGTRLTVV.

V usage is TRBV28 and J usage is TRBJ1-5; 7 bases line up with TRBD1. V was pared by 9 bases and J by 0 bases, with 8 bases of the junction left unmatched. This CDR3 comprises 15 residues. Germline V gene sequence: CDR1 MDHEN, CDR2 SYDVKM. CDR3 residues: CASDRGGHSNQPQHF. Here the CDR3 DNA reads TGTGCCAGTGATAGAGGGGGCCATAGCAATCAGCCCCAGCATTTT.

The V gene is TRBV11-2, the J gene TRBJ2-7; 8 bases are shared with TRBD2. J gave up 5 bases and V 5 bases, and 11 bases lay outside the gene matches. The CDR3 sequence is 15 residues long. Germline V gene lookup returns CDR1 SGHAT and CDR2 FQNNGV. The CDR3 bases are TGTGCCAGCAGCCTCCAAAGCGGGAGTATGAACGAGCAGTACTTC. Translating gives CASSLQSGSMNEQYF.

The rearrangement links TRBV29-1 to TRBJ2-1, with 8 positions matching TRBD1. CDR1 is SQVTM and CDR2 is ANQGSEA in the germline V gene. Trimming removed 6 bases from V and 0 bases from J; junction bases left unmatched: 1. The CDR3 is made up of 13 amino acids. In nucleotides, the CDR3 is TGCAGCGTGACAGGGGACTCCTACAATGAGCAGTTCTTC. Its protein is CSVTGDSYNEQFF.

This clone has just one count. The V call is TRBV2, the J call TRBJ2-1; TRBD1 agrees at 9 bases. Germline values: CDR1 SNHLY, CDR2 FYNNEI. This CDR3 is built from 15 residues. The ends lost 8 bases at V and 8 bases at J; junction bases unmatched: 13. CDR3 region: CASSSGTGSVHEQFF. The CDR3 DNA follows: TGTGCCAGCTCCTCAGGGACAGGGTCCGTCCATGAGCAGTTCTTC. The full variable domain, its missing parts supplied by reference TRBV2 and TRBJ2-1, is EPEVTQTPSHQVTQMGQEVILRCVPISNHLYFYWYRQILGQKVEFLVSFYNNEISEKSEIFDDQFSVERPDGSNFTLKIRSTKLEDSAMYFCASSSGTGSVHEQFFGPGTRLTVL.

The J gene is TRBJ2-2, the V gene TRBV11-2, with 9 bases matching TRBD2. V trimming: 5 bases; J trimming: 7 bases; junction bases outside the gene matches: 14. There are 17 residues in the CDR3. Germline CDR1 and CDR2: SGHAT and FQNNGV. The CDR3 DNA is TGTGCCAGCAGCCTTAAGCGTCAGCGGGAGGTGATCGGGGAGCTGTTTTTT. The encoded protein is CASSLKRQREVIGELFF.

The chain employs TRBV30 and TRBJ1-1, with D hard to call. Trimming shortened V by 0 bases and J by 6 bases, and 11 bases separated the two germline ends. Germline CDR1 is GTSNPN and CDR2 is SVGIG (reference sequence). This CDR3 spans 13 amino acids. Here the CDR3 DNA reads TGTGCCTGGAGTGTAGGCAGAGGTCCTGAAGCTTTCTTT. Translation: CAWSVGRGPEAFF.